The TCR beta chain under discussion was sequenced for a study of glioma-infiltrating T cells listed by TCRdb under 2016. With respect to the entire study: Low-grade gliomas were WHO grade II oligodendrogliomas or astrocytomas, and glioblastomas were WHO grade IV tumors sampled at initial rather than recurrent diagnosis. Glioma patients received dexamethasone for six or fewer days before surgery. Blood libraries targeted roughly 4- to 11-fold sequencing coverage of about a million peripheral T cells. Sequencing of TCR alpha- and beta-chain repertoires was performed on glioma tissue, on non-neoplastic brain tissue, and on matched peripheral blood mononuclear cells. To gauge divergence between tissue and blood T-cell populations, every tissue-infiltrating repertoire was compared against the peripheral blood repertoire from the same patient. The paired cohort was made up of three low-grade glioma patients, about 8 primary glioblastoma patients and three non-glioma patients who contributed non-neoplastic brain tissue.

The iRepertoire nested amplicon-rescue multiplex PCR (arm-PCR) platform was used to amplify TCR alpha and beta CDR3 regions from RNA. One-step reverse transcription and amplification used about 95-400 ng of tissue mRNA or PBMC total RNA as input. Following bead purification, Illumina adapters were added by a secondary multiplex PCR, and libraries between 200 and 400 bp were gel-purified. Demultiplexing relied on internal 6-nucleotide barcodes carried by the libraries. Libraries were sequenced on an Illumina MiSeq with 2x220 or 2x250 nucleotide paired-end reads. As for how the authors treated the data: FLASH 1.2.11 was used to merge paired reads, and BWA-MEM then aligned the reads to the GRCh37 human genome before TRA and TRB reads were extracted. For V and J assignment, an IMGT-derived reference of cassette sequences and CDR3 motifs that included pseudogenes was used. Reads were translated in three frames, and productive CDR3s were defined by a C…FGXG motif without stop codons. Clonotypes were defined as unique combinations of V-J cassette pair and CDR3 amino acid sequence. Reads were filtered by Hamming distance, thresholded by each sample's sequence error rate in mapped regions. TCRdb trimmed public reads at Q25 via fastp, called clones via MiXCR and kept in-frame beta chains. Rows with one shared CDR3 protein collapse into an entry with the most common genes and DNA. What appears here as the V and J calls and clone size reflects TCRdb's work, not the paper's. The sample includes roughly 350,000 distinct CDR3 sequences, with around 38% observed a single time. About 12% of the sample lies in the top ten.

V loses 5 bases at its end and J loses 6 bases; junction bases beyond the gene matches: 5. The CDR3 covers 13 residues, taking in both the cysteine and the phenylalanine. The sequence is cut down to CDR3 DNA, 39 bases in frame from base 1. CDR1 and CDR2 were assigned from the germline V gene as KGHSH and LQKENI. Paper-wide results and their limitations: In non-neoplastic patients, VJ-independent divergence between tissue and blood fell below expectation, whereas in all gliomas, and especially in low-grade gliomas, the divergence rose above expectation. Patients with low tissue-blood divergence were marked by a signature set of shared blood CDR3 motifs, and that set was depleted in highly divergent patients. Group comparisons were based on small numbers of patients: three non-neoplastic, three low-grade glioma and several glioblastoma patients. Very few CDR3 sequences were shared between tissue and blood, attributed to high CDR3 diversity and limited sampling.

Surgical brain or tumor specimens were cryofrozen in liquid nitrogen immediately after resection, and peripheral blood cells were collected concurrently. Concerning this clonotype itself: There is no known antigen for this receptor. No base quality information exists; no much larger clone differs at one position.

This TCR came from a human donor with low-grade glioma or glioblastoma, undergoing nonglioma brain surgery, or in good health (not recorded which). Sequenced input: glioma tissue, nonneoplastic brain tissue, or PBMCs (not recorded which). The chain is assembled from TRBV18 and TRBJ2-3; 7 bases in the middle match TRBD1. The CDR3 reads as follows: CASSADRADTQYF. In nucleotide form, the sequence is TGTGCCAGCTCAGCAGACAGGGCGGATACGCAGTATTTT. Supplemented by the reference TRBV18 and TRBJ2-3 proteins around the CDR3, the complete variable domain is NAGVMQNPRHLVRRRGQEARLRCSPMKGHSHVYWYRQLPEEGLKFMVYLQKENIIDESGMPKERFSAEFPKEGPSILRIQQVVRGDSAAYFCASSADRADTQYFGPGTRLTVL.